The 32 T cell receptor beta chains in this list originate from one sample, sequenced in a study of T-cell reconstitution after alpha-beta-depleted transplantation in children (TCRdb year 2016). Library prep was done by PCR. The sample was run on an Illumina HiSeq 2500. To normalize quantification of the TCRbeta repertoire, the TCR libraries were built with molecular barcoding that relied on unique molecular identifiers. TCRdb passed the public sequencing reads through fastp at Q25 and MiXCR, retaining productive beta sequences. Each CDR3 protein gets just one entry, which takes the most common genes and DNA from the rows behind it. In all, the sample holds roughly 300,000 distinct CDR3 sequences, and 10% of those were seen once. The ten largest account for about 2.3% of the sample. The sequencing here drew on PBMCs from the stem cell graft donor, taken from the stem cell graft. Receptors originate from a human donor who donated a stem cell graft to a child with acute lymphoblastic leukemia.

There are a few counts of this clonotype. The chain recombines TRBV6-4 with TRBJ2-3; possibly TRBD2 for D (5 bases). The length of the CDR3 is 14 residues. V was cut by 2 bases and J by 3 bases, with 9 bases left in between. In germline, CDR1 is MRHNA, CDR2 SNTAGT. This chain's CDR3 is CASSDDYLTDTQYF. The DNA of the CDR3 is TGTGCCAGCAGTGACGACTACCTAACAGATACGCAGTATTTT.

This clonotype was seen more than once but under ten times. The chain is built from TRBV6-5 and TRBJ2-1; D may be TRBD2 (5 bases). This CDR3 has 15 residues. V was shortened by 4 bases and J by 2 bases, with 12 bases between the two germline ends. Germline CDR1 is MNHEY and CDR2 is SVGAGI. The DNA of the CDR3 is TGTGCCAGCAGTTCTGGACTGACGGCCTACAATGAGCAGTTCTTC. It translates to CASSSGLTAYNEQFF.

The sample holds a few counts of this clonotype. In DNA, the CDR3 is TGTGCCAGCACCAGGACAGGGGGCCACACCGGGGAGCTGTTTTTT. Translating gives CASTRTGGHTGELFF. The chain recombines TRBV27 with TRBJ2-2; TRBD1 aligns across 11 bases. Germline V gene data show CDR1 as MNHEY and CDR2 as SMNVEV (reference sequence). This CDR3 comprises 15 residues. V shed 7 bases and J 3 bases; nucleotides not matched to a gene: 4.

The V and J genes are TRBV7-2 and TRBJ1-5; 10 nucleotides align to TRBD1. Germline loops: CDR1 SGHTA, CDR2 FQGNSA. The CDR3 spans 14 residues. J was trimmed by 4 bases and V by 7 bases; bases with no gene match: 4. DNA of the CDR3: TGTGCCAGCACCACGGGACAGGGGAATCAGCCCCAGCATTTT. Amino acids: CASTTGQGNQPQHF.

V is TRBV15 and J is TRBJ2-3; 8 bases line up with TRBD2. This CDR3 has 13 amino acids. From germline, CDR1 is LNHNV and CDR2 YYDKDF (reference sequence). The V gene end was trimmed by 8 bases and the J gene end by 4 bases; junction bases not matched to a gene: 5. The CDR3 reads CATDSGIADTQYF. The CDR3 DNA sequence: TGTGCCACCGATAGCGGGATAGCAGATACGCAGTATTTT.

The V gene is TRBV27, the J gene TRBJ1-5; D is unresolved. The CDR3 totals 13 residues. The germline V and J ends were trimmed by 4 bases and 2 bases, with 6 bases remaining between them. The germline V gene encodes CDR1 MNHEY and CDR2 SMNVEV (reference sequence). CDR3 sequence (DNA): TGTGCCAGCAGTTCCTGGGGCAATCAGCCCCAGCATTTT. It is translated as CASSSWGNQPQHF.

This clonotype has more than one count but fewer than ten. The chain couples TRBV4-3 to TRBJ1-2, with D perhaps matching TRBD1 (5 bases). Looked up from germline, CDR1 is LGHNA and CDR2 is YSLEER. The CDR3 runs 13 residues. The V end lost 3 bases, the J end lost 1 base, and 6 bases lay between the germline ends. The CDR3 here is CASSHDSNYGYTF. The CDR3 DNA follows: TGCGCCAGCAGCCACGACAGTAACTATGGCTACACCTTC.

There are many counts of this clonotype. The genes are TRBV3-1 and TRBJ2-1; 7 bases map to TRBD2. Unmatched junction bases numbered 9, after V lost 4 bases and J lost 6 bases. Per the germline V gene, CDR1 is LGHDT and CDR2 is YNNKEL (reference sequence). This CDR3 contains 15 residues. CDR3 in amino acids: CASSRAGGSGNEQFF. The CDR3 nucleotides read TGTGCCAGCAGCCGGGCGGGCGGGAGTGGCAATGAGCAGTTCTTC.

This clonotype was counted between two and nine times. The chain has TRBV12-3 or TRBV12-4 and TRBJ2-7; TRBD1 matches 11 bases. V lost 8 bases to trimming and J lost 3 bases; unmatched junction nucleotides: 6. The CDR3 spans 14 residues. The CDR3 DNA follows: TGTGCCAGCGCCAGCGGGACAGGGGGCTACGAGCAGTACTTC. Protein: CASASGTGGYEQYF.

This clonotype has just a few counts. The chain carries TRBV12-3 or TRBV12-4 and TRBJ2-7; TRBD2 might be the D (6 bases). V was pared by 6 bases and J by 4 bases, with 10 bases between. CDR3 length: 12 residues. The CDR3 is CASRSAGYEQYF. The CDR3 region has the DNA TGTGCCAGCAGGAGCGCGGGGTACGAGCAGTACTTC.

This clonotype was seen a few times. V usage is TRBV3-1 and J usage is TRBJ2-5; 7 positions match TRBD2. This CDR3 is 15 amino acids long. Germline-derived CDR1 and CDR2 are LGHDT and YNNKEL (reference sequence). The V and J ends lost 6 bases and 5 bases, in that order; junction bases with no gene match: 12. CDR3 amino acids: CASRRGSGRSETQYF. In nucleotides, the CDR3 is TGTGCCAGCAGGCGGGGGTCAGGGAGGTCCGAGACCCAGTACTTC.

The chain carries TRBV20-1 and TRBJ2-2, with 8 bases identical to TRBD1. CDR3 size: 15 residues. V was pared by 6 bases and J by 0 bases, with 6 bases of the junction left unmatched. Germline V gene lookup returns CDR1 DFQATT and CDR2 SNEGSKA (reference sequence). The CDR3 nucleotides are TGCAGTGCCAAAGACAGGGGTTCGAACACCGGGGAGCTGTTTTTT. Its translation is CSAKDRGSNTGELFF.

This clonotype has a handful of counts. The rearrangement uses TRBV12-3 or TRBV12-4 and TRBJ2-6; D could derive from TRBD1 or TRBD2 (5 bases each). This CDR3 spans 15 amino acids. V lost 7 bases and J 2 bases, leaving 12 bases between the germline ends. The CDR3 bases are TGTGCCAGCACCCAGTTGGGGGCTGGGGCCAACGTCCTGACTTTC. It encodes CASTQLGAGANVLTF.

The chain has TRBV4-1 and TRBJ2-7; TRBD2 might be the D (6 bases). V lost 3 bases and J 0 bases, leaving 9 bases between the germline ends. Germline-derived CDR1 and CDR2 are MGHRA and YSYEKL. There are 14 residues in the CDR3. The CDR3 protein is CASSHGGTSYEQYF. Here the CDR3 DNA reads TGCGCCAGCAGCCATGGCGGGACCTCCTACGAGCAGTACTTC.

This clonotype was counted ten times or more. The chain combines TRBV29-1 with TRBJ1-1; 9 bases are a match to TRBD1. V shed 4 bases and J 6 bases; nucleotides not matched to a gene: 15. The CDR3 has 16 residues. From germline, CDR1 is SQVTM and CDR2 ANQGSEA. The DNA of the CDR3 is TGCAGCGTTGTTAGGGGGACAGGGCCTGGATCGTCTGAAGCTTTCTTT. This codes for CSVVRGTGPGSSEAFF.

Only a few counts were recorded for this clonotype. The gene calls are TRBV28 and TRBJ2-7, with 9 bases aligning to TRBD2. The germline CDR1 and CDR2 sequences are MDHEN and SYDVKM. The CDR3 loop spans 16 amino acids. V was pared by 6 bases and J by 2 bases, with 11 bases of the junction left unmatched. The CDR3 region has the DNA TGTGCCAGCAGCTACTCACTAGCGGGCCTCACCTACGAGCAGTACTTC. This encodes CASSYSLAGLTYEQYF.

This clonotype was observed at least ten times. This chain uses TRBV5-5 with TRBJ2-7; 10 positions agree with TRBD2. The CDR3 runs 17 residues. V lost 4 bases, J lost 4 bases, and 14 bases stayed unmatched. Per the germline V gene, CDR1 is SGHKS and CDR2 is YYEKEE (reference sequence). The CDR3 nucleotides are TGTGCCAGCAGCGGCTTAGCGGGAGGAGTCCTATTATACGAGCAGTACTTC. This gives the protein CASSGLAGGVLLYEQYF.

This clonotype showed up many times. This rearrangement joins TRBV4-2 to TRBJ2-3, with D tentatively TRBD1 (6 bases). The germline CDR1 and CDR2 sequences are LGHNA and YNFKEQ. CDR3 size: 16 residues. Trimming pared 0 bases from V and 6 bases from J, leaving 16 bases between. The CDR3 DNA reads as TGTGCCAGCAGCCAAGATCACAGGGATGGATGGGATACGCAGTATTTT. Its translation is CASSQDHRDGWDTQYF.

This clonotype came up a few times. The CDR3 DNA is TGCAGTGCTTCCGACAGGGGGGAATACGAGCAGTACTTC. This translates into CSASDRGEYEQYF. This chain uses TRBV20-1 with TRBJ2-7, with 9 bases that match TRBD1. The CDR3 sequence is 13 residues long. CDR1 and CDR2 from the germline V gene are DFQATT and SNEGSKA (reference sequence). The V segment lost 5 bases and the J segment 4 bases; nucleotides outside the gene matches: 6.

This clonotype was picked up many times. The genes are TRBV5-5 and TRBJ2-7; no definite D call. V was clipped by 2 bases and J by 0 bases, with 9 bases between them. The CDR3 loop spans 14 amino acids. The V gene's germline CDR1 is SGHKS and CDR2 YYEKEE (reference sequence). The CDR3 loop reads CASSLGHNSYEQYF. DNA of the CDR3: TGTGCCAGCAGCTTAGGGCACAACTCCTACGAGCAGTACTTC. The full variable domain, its missing parts supplied by reference TRBV5-5 and TRBJ2-7, is DAGVTQSPTHLIKTRGQQVTLRCSPISGHKSVSWYQQVLGQGPQFIFQYYEKEERGRGNFPDRFSARQFPNYSSELNVNALLLGDSALYLCASSLGHNSYEQYFGPGTRLTVT.

This clonotype was recorded a few times. The chain recombines TRBV18 with TRBJ2-3; 13 bases fit TRBD2. Looked up from germline, CDR1 is KGHSH and CDR2 is LQKENI. CDR3 length: 16 residues. Trimming removed 6 bases from V and 6 bases from J; junction bases left unmatched: 9. This CDR3 is CASSTLAGGPGDTQYF. DNA for the CDR3: TGTGCCAGCTCGACACTAGCGGGAGGGCCCGGGGATACGCAGTATTTT.

V and J are TRBV2 and TRBJ2-5; possibly TRBD1 for D (6 bases). Germline loops: CDR1 SNHLY, CDR2 FYNNEI. V lost 3 bases and J 5 bases, leaving 13 bases between the germline ends. The CDR3 is made up of 14 amino acids. The CDR3 DNA is TGTGCCAGCAGTGACCACAGGGTGGAGGAGACCCAGTACTTC. Encoded protein: CASSDHRVEETQYF.

The V gene is TRBV3-1, the J gene TRBJ2-7; 7 positions agree with TRBD1. The CDR3 covers 15 residues. The germline gives CDR1 LGHDT, CDR2 YNNKEL (reference sequence). Trimming cost V 3 bases and J 4 bases; bases outside gene matches: 9. The CDR3 nucleotides read TGTGCCAGCAGCCATCGGACAGGTAGGGTGTACGAGCAGTACTTC. Protein product: CASSHRTGRVYEQYF.

The chain is built from TRBV4-2 and TRBJ2-7; the D is unclear. The length of the CDR3 is 14 residues. Trimming stripped 0 bases from V and 4 bases from J, with 10 bases between. CDR1 and CDR2 from the germline V gene are LGHNA and YNFKEQ. CDR3: CASSQDRQTYEQYF. Here the CDR3 DNA reads TGTGCCAGCAGCCAAGATCGGCAGACTTACGAGCAGTACTTC.

This clonotype was detected a few times. This chain uses TRBV7-2 with TRBJ1-2; weak D call: TRBD1 (5 bases). Germline V gene sequence: CDR1 SGHTA, CDR2 FQGNSA. The CDR3 totals 13 residues. V was cut by 1 base and J by 3 bases, with 6 bases left in between. The CDR3 spells CASSLEGYYGYTF. In nucleotides, the CDR3 is TGTGCCAGCAGCTTAGAGGGGTACTATGGCTACACCTTC.

The chain employs TRBV12-3 or TRBV12-4 and TRBJ2-1; 7 nucleotides line up with TRBD2. Unmatched junction bases numbered 15, after V lost 6 bases and J lost 7 bases. The CDR3 totals 16 residues. The CDR3 loop reads CASSPARGRASNEQFF. The CDR3, as DNA: TGTGCCAGCAGCCCTGCCCGGGGGAGGGCCTCAAATGAGCAGTTCTTC.

The chain recombines TRBV6-2 or TRBV6-3 with TRBJ2-1, with TRBD2 identical over 7 bases. This CDR3 spans 17 amino acids. The trim removed 2 bases at V and 0 bases at J, leaving 7 bases unmatched. Germline CDR1 reads MNHEY; CDR2 reads SVGEGT. CDR3: CASSYDWGGGSYNEQFF. The CDR3, as DNA: TGTGCCAGCAGTTACGATTGGGGGGGAGGCTCCTACAATGAGCAGTTCTTC.

This clonotype was detected many times. This sequence joins TRBV3-1 and TRBJ2-7; D is unresolved. The CDR3 spans 14 residues. Germline loops: CDR1 LGHDT, CDR2 YNNKEL (reference sequence). The V end lost 4 bases, the J end lost 4 bases, and 14 bases lay between the germline ends. The CDR3, as DNA: TGTGCCAGCAGCCCCCCATCCAAGTTTTACGAGCAGTACTTC. As protein: CASSPPSKFYEQYF.

The sample holds many counts of this clonotype. An end of the junction differs from the germline gene, which may be a read error. The V call is TRBV7-9, the J call TRBJ2-7; D is tentatively TRBD1 or TRBD2 (8 bases each). The germline V gene has CDR1 SEHNR and CDR2 FQNEAQ (reference sequence). The CDR3 length is 14 residues. The CDR3 nucleotides read TGTGCCAGCAGCCCCGGGACAGGCCTACATAGCGGGGACTTC. It encodes CASSPGTGLHSGDF. The variable domain in full, completed from reference TRBV7-9 and TRBJ2-7, reads DTGVSQNPRHKITKRGQNVTFRCDPISEHNRLYWYRQTLGQGPEFLTYFQNEAQLEKSRLLSDRFSAERPKGSFSTLEIQRTEQGDSAMYLCASSPGTGLHSGDFGPGTRLTVT.

This sequence joins TRBV27 and TRBJ1-3; unclear D gene. This CDR3 is built from 14 residues. Germline assignment: CDR1 MNHEY and CDR2 SMNVEV (reference sequence). Trimming took 6 bases from V and 7 from J, leaving 16 bases between them. The CDR3 nucleotides are TGTGCCAGCAGGCCCCGGATCAATCGGAACACCATATATTTT. Amino acids: CASRPRINRNTIYF.

Many counts were recorded for this clonotype. The chain has TRBV5-1 and TRBJ2-2; 10 positions match TRBD2. The CDR3 is made up of 16 amino acids. In germline, CDR1 is SGHRS, CDR2 YFSETQ. The junction had 3 bases not matched to a gene; V was cut back by 3 bases and J by 1 base. CDR3: CASSYRLAGNTGELFF. The CDR3, as DNA: TGCGCCAGCAGCTACCGACTAGCGGGGAACACCGGGGAGCTGTTTTTT.

This clonotype was observed a few times. This rearrangement joins TRBV7-9 to TRBJ2-7; 8 bases map to TRBD2. Germline V gene sequence: CDR1 SEHNR, CDR2 FQNEAQ (reference sequence). The CDR3 spans 14 residues. V dropped 4 bases and J dropped 9; count of bases not matched to a gene: 11. CDR3 amino acids: CASSSTGGRLGQYF. CDR3 nucleotide sequence: TGTGCCAGCAGCTCCACGGGGGGGCGGTTGGGGCAGTACTTC.